This TCR beta chain was documented in a study of blood T cell repertoires in COVID-19. Study context: Spain, Italy and the United States supplied samples that represented acute and convalescent COVID-19.

This clone was detected only once. Sequenced by immunoSEQ multiplex PCR; TCRdb stores in-frame clones only, minus some. This sample yields 30,000 to 35,000 clones, of which 88% are seen a single time; roughly 4.5% belongs to the top ten. This CDR3 spans 13 amino acids. V was pared by 3 bases and J by 4 bases, with 10 bases between. Germline V gene sequence: CDR1 GTSNPN, CDR2 SVGIG (reference sequence). V usage is TRBV30 and J usage is TRBJ1-5; D not certain. Input material: peripheral blood. The TCR was taken from a woman aged 70-85 years with active COVID-19. CDR3 amino acids: CAWSHTLNQPQHF. The CDR3 nucleotides read TGTGCCTGGAGCCACACATTGAATCAGCCCCAGCATTTT.